The T cell receptor beta chain under discussion was sequenced for a study of OX40 agonist ivuxolimab in advanced cancers. The study's findings and limits: At 0.1 to 3.0 mg/kg, clonal expansion of CD4+ and CD8+ blood T cells had occurred by week 6.

Exclusion of a patient followed from autoimmune disease history or systemic immunosuppression. Sequenced by immunoSEQ multiplex PCR; TCRdb stores in-frame clones only, minus some. The sample shows 83,000 or so clones, roughly 80% of them seen only once. As for this clone: Its antigen is unidentified.

Specimen: CD4+ or CD8+ T cells sorted from blood, collected in a trial of the OX40 agonist ivuxolimab. The sequence was obtained from an adult with an advanced solid tumor such as melanoma, head and neck, liver or kidney cancer.

CDR3 sequence (DNA): TGTGCCAGCAGAGGGGGGACCGGGGAGCTGTTTTTT. Its translation: CASRGGTGELFF. The V and J genes are TRBV2 and TRBJ2-2, with D perhaps being TRBD1 or TRBD2 (6 bases each). Germline V lookup: CDR1 SNHLY, CDR2 FYNNEI. The CDR3 consists of 12 residues. Trimming cost V 6 bases and J 5 bases, with 7 bases left between them.